The T cell receptor (beta chain) described here comes from a study of T cells in Graves' hyperthyroidism and ophthalmopathy. TCR beta CDR3 regions were amplified from RNA. The HTBI primer set drove a first-round RT-PCR of the TCR CDR3. MiXCR, run by TCRdb on the multiplex PCR reads, gives a single entry per CDR3 protein. The data contain 150,000 or so distinct CDR3 sequences, less than 25% of them singletons. This clonotype was observed at least ten times. The V segment lost 1 base and the J segment 8 bases; nucleotides outside the gene matches: 9. The CDR3 runs 16 residues. Germline loops: CDR1 LNHNV, CDR2 YYDKDF (reference sequence).

Material for sequencing was blood. The genes are TRBV15 and TRBJ1-4; 8 bases align to TRBD1. The clonotype comes from a woman between 45 and 60 years old with Graves' hyperthyroidism that later progressed to Graves' ophthalmopathy. CDR3 in DNA: TGTGCCACCAGCAGAGCTCGACAGGGGATAGGAGAAAAACTGTTTTTT. This codes for CATSRARQGIGEKLFF.